The table lists the clone carrying this TCR beta chain with many counts. Per the germline V gene, CDR1 is SQVTM and CDR2 is ANQGSEA. V shed 4 bases and J shed 5 bases, with 14 bases lying between them. The length of the CDR3 is 13 residues. This sample stems from a study of regulatory T cells in long-lasting Graves disease. Study as a whole: Recently diagnosed Graves' patients had received antithyroid drugs for under 3 months.

Investigators prepared the TCR beta libraries by applying iRepertoire HTBI primers and Arm-PCR of CDR3 regions. In the authors' workflow: Looking across samples, the authors found 62 TRBV and fewer than 15 TRBJ segments. From the multiplex PCR reads, TCRdb called clonotypes with MiXCR, one entry per CDR3 protein. The V and J calls reflect TCRdb's pipeline rather than the authors' work. The sample has around 450,000 distinct CDR3 sequences; about 15% are singletons. The sample's time point: newly diagnosed GD, antithyroid drugs for less than 3 months. Making the TCR library involved RNA that had been extracted from PBMCs. These data also featured in a second study, about T cells in Graves' hyperthyroidism and ophthalmopathy. That study adds: Lactation, pregnancy, other autoimmune disease or uncontrolled infection led to exclusion of patients.

Material: peripheral blood mononuclear cells (PBMCs), obtained at new diagnosis, from a patient treated with antithyroid drugs. This sequence originates from a woman aged 30 to 39 with Graves disease. The chain recombines TRBV29-1 with TRBJ2-5; possible D gene TRBD2, 5 bases. The CDR3 DNA reads TGCAGCGTTGGACTACTCCTTAGGGAGACCCAGTACTTC. This translates into CSVGLLLRETQYF.